This T cell receptor beta chain derives from a study of T cell changes during pregnancy in multiple sclerosis. Assay: immunoSEQ multiplex PCR; the TCRdb copy retains only in-frame clones and omits some. The data show around 60,000 clones, 85% to 95% seen once. The receptor was derived from a female donor with multiple sclerosis, enrolled in a pregnancy study. The sample in question was CD8+ T cells from peripheral blood mononuclear cells, obtained in the third trimester of pregnancy.

The CDR3 sequence is CASSLDGSLNYGYTF. CDR3 bases: TGTGCCAGCAGCTTGGACGGGAGTTTAAACTATGGCTACACCTTC. This chain uses TRBV5-5 with TRBJ1-2; D is ambiguous. This CDR3 comprises 15 residues. Germline CDR1 reads SGHKS; CDR2 reads YYEKEE (reference sequence). Trimming took 0 bases from V and 2 from J, leaving 11 bases between them.